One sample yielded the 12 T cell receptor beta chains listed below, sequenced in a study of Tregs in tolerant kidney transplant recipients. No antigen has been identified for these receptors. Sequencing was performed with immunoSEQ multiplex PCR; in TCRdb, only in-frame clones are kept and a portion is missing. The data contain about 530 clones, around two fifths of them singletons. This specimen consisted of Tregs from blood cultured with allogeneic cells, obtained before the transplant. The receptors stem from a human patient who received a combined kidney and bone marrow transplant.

The CDR3 is CASSPPLGSSYNEQFF. For the CDR3, the DNA is TGCGCCAGCAGCCCGCCGCTCGGAAGCTCCTACAATGAGCAGTTCTTC. The rearrangement joins TRBV4-3 to TRBJ2-1; D gene unclear. The V and J ends lost 4 bases and 0 bases respectively, with 13 bases between them. In germline, CDR1 is LGHNA, CDR2 YSLEER. This CDR3 spans 16 amino acids.

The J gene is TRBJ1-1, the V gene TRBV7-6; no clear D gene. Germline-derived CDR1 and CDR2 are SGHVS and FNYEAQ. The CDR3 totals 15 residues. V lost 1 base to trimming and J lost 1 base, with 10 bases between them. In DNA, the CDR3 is TGTGCCAGCAGCTTAGATTTTACGTCGAACACTGAAGCTTTCTTT. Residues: CASSLDFTSNTEAFF.

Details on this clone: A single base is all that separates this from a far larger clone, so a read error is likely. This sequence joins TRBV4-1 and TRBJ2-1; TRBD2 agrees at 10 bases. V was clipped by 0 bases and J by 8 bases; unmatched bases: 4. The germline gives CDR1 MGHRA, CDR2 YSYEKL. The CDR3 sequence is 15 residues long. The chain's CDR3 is CASSQDLAGADEQFF. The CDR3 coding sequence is TGCGCCAGCAGCCAAGATCTAGCGGGAGCCGATGAGCAGTTCTTC.

The CDR3 nucleotides are TGTGCCAGCAGTTACGTCCACTCTGGGGCCAACGTCCTGACTTTC. Translated, it gives CASSYVHSGANVLTF. The chain carries TRBV6-5 and TRBJ2-6; no reliable D call. The germline V gene has CDR1 MNHEY and CDR2 SVGAGI. The V gene lost 2 bases and the J gene lost 0 bases, with 5 bases spanning the gap. This CDR3 has 15 residues.

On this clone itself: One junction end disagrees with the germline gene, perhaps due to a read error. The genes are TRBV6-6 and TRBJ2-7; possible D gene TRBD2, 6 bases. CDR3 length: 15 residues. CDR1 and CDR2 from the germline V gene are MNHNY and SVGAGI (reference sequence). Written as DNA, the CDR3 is TGTGCCAGCATCAAAGAGGGACTCTCCTTCTACGAGCAGACCTTC. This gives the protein CASIKEGLSFYEQTF.

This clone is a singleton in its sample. The CDR3 DNA follows: TGTGCCAGCAGTTTATGGGACCTAGCGGGAGGGCCCTACGAGCAGTACTTC. It is translated as CASSLWDLAGGPYEQYF. The chain links TRBV28 to TRBJ2-7; 12 bases agree with TRBD2. Germline CDR1 reads MDHEN; CDR2 reads SYDVKM. With V trimmed by 0 bases and J by 2 bases, 5 bases remained unmatched. This CDR3 comprises 17 residues.

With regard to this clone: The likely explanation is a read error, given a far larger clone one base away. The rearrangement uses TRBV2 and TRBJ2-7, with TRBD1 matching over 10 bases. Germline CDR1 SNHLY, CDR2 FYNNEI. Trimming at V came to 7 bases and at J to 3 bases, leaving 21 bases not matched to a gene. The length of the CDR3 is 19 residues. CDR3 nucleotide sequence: TGTGCCAGCATCTTCTCGGGACAGGGGTGTTTCGGGGGACTCTACGAGCAGTACTTC. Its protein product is CASIFSGQGCFGGLYEQYF.

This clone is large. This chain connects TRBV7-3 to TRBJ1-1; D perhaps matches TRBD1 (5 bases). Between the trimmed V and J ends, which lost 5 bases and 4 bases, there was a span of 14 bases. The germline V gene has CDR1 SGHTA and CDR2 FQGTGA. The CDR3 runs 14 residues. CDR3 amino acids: CASSPSPGSTEAFF. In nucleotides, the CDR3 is TGTGCCAGCAGCCCTTCCCCAGGGAGCACTGAAGCTTTCTTT. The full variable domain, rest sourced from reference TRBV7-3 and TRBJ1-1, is GAGVSQTPSNKVTEKGKYVELRCDPISGHTALYWYRQSLGQGPEFLIYFQGTGAADDSGLPNDRFFAVRPEGSVSTLKIQRTERGDSAVYLCASSPSPGSTEAFFGQGTRLTVV.

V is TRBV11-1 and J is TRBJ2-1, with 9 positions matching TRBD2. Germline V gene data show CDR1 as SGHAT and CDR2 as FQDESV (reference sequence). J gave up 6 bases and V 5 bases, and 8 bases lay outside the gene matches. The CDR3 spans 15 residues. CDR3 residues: CASSPGLAPSNEQFF. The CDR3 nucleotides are TGTGCCAGCAGCCCGGGACTAGCACCGAGCAATGAGCAGTTCTTC. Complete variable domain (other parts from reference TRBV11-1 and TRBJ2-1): EAEVAQSPRYKITEKSQAVAFWCDPISGHATLYWYRQILGQGPELLVQFQDESVVDDSQLPKDRFSAERLKGVDSTLKIQPAELGDSAMYLCASSPGLAPSNEQFFGPGTRLTVL.

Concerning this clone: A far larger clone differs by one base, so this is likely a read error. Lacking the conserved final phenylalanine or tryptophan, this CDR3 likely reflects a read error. The CDR3 bases are TGTGCCAGCAGCCGCGGGGGAGGTTGGGAGTACGAGCAGTACTGC. Translated, it gives CASSRGGGWEYEQYC. The chain employs TRBV28 and TRBJ2-7; 7 bases line up with TRBD2. The CDR3 has 15 amino acids. V lost 6 bases and J lost 4; bases outside the gene matches: 12. Looked up from germline, CDR1 is MDHEN and CDR2 is SYDVKM.

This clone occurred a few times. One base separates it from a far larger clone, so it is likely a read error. The CDR3 sequence: CASRAGRFSDQPQHF. The CDR3 DNA is TGTGCCAGCAGGGCCGGACGGTTTTCGGATCAGCCCCAGCATTTT. This rearrangement joins TRBV2 to TRBJ1-5; D remains ambiguous. The germline V and J ends were trimmed by 6 bases and 5 bases, with 17 bases remaining between them. The CDR3 totals 15 residues. Germline CDR1 SNHLY, CDR2 FYNNEI.

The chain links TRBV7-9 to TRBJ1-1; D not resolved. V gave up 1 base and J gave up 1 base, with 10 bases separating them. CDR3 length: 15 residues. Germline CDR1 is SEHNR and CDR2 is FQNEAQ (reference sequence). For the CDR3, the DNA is TGTGCCAGCAGCTTAGAATTTCCGTCGAACACTGAAGCTTTCTTT. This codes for CASSLEFPSNTEAFF.